This is a list of T cell receptor beta chains from one sample in a study of T cell repertoires in cytomegalovirus infection. TCRdb independently ran MiXCR on the reads; one entry per CDR3 protein. The table lists about 490,000 distinct CDR3 sequences, more than 15% of them singletons. Material for sequencing was CD8+ T cells from PBMCs. These TCRs come from a human donor in good health (CMV status not recorded). Some clones in this sample may be carry-over from other donors' samples. The CDR3 runs from the conserved cysteine through the conserved F or W. Fields, in order: V gene, CDR3 length, clone size, J gene, D gene, CDR3 DNA, CDR3 protein. The D gene is left open where the match is weak. The size of a clone is reported for some rows only, either as once, few or many, or as a class for expanded clones.

>TRBV2|15|NA|TRBJ2-5|TRBD2
TGTGCCAGCAGTGAACTAGCGGGGGGGCTCGAGACCCAGTACTTC
CASSELAGGLETQYF
>TRBV25-1|17|once|TRBJ2-7|NA
TGTGCCAGCAGTGAATCCCTGGACTACTTTAGTTACTACGAGCAGTACTTC
CASSESLDYFSYYEQYF
>TRBV7-8|14|NA|TRBJ2-1|NA
TGTGCAAGCAGCCTGCAGACCCAATTCCATGAGCAGTTCTTC
CASSLQTQFHEQFF
>TRBV6-6|11|NA|TRBJ1-2|NA
TGTGCCGGTCTAGGGGTCTATGGCTACACCTTC
CAGLGVYGYTF
>TRBV7-8|12|many|TRBJ2-1|TRBD1
TGTGCCAGCAGCCCGACAGGGGTTGAGCAGTTCTTC
CASSPTGVEQFF
>TRBV27|13|NA|TRBJ1-5|NA
TGTGCCAGCAGTTCCGGGACCCCGGGGCCCCAGCATTTT
CASSSGTPGPQHF
>TRBV7-9|15|many|TRBJ2-7|TRBD2
TGTGCCAGCAGCACTCCGGGACTAGCCGCCTACGAGCAGTACTTC
CASSTPGLAAYEQYF
>TRBV4-1|12|NA|TRBJ2-7|NA
TGCGCCAGCAGCCAAGATATGATTGAGCAGTACTTC
CASSQDMIEQYF
>TRBV5-1|15|NA|TRBJ2-7|NA
TGCGCCAGCAGTCTTACCGGGACGAACCGTCACGAGCAGTACTTC
CASSLTGTNRHEQYF
>TRBV10-3|16|many|TRBJ1-5|TRBD1
TGTGCCATCAGTGAATTGGCAGGGGGACTCGACCAGCCCCAGCATTTT
CAISELAGGLDQPQHF
>TRBV4-1|16|NA|TRBJ1-1|TRBD1
TGCGCCAGCAGCCAGGGAAGCAGGGGGTGGGGCACTGAAGCTTTCTTT
CASSQGSRGWGTEAFF
>TRBV12-3/TRBV12-4|17|many|TRBJ1-5|TRBD1
TGTGCCAGCAGTCTCGGGACAGGCCGAGAGGGGAGTCAGCCCCAGCATTTT
CASSLGTGREGSQPQHF
>TRBV19|16|few|TRBJ2-2|NA
TGTGCCAGTAGTATAGGACGATCAATAACAGTGGGGGAGCTGTTTTTT
CASSIGRSITVGELFF
>TRBV7-9|15|many|TRBJ2-5|NA
TGTGCCAGCAGCTTAGCGTGGGGCAGCCAAGAGACCCAGTACTTC
CASSLAWGSQETQYF
>TRBV27|13|NA|TRBJ1-2|NA
TGTGCCAGCGGACTCGACAAAGGGATTGGCTACACCTTC
CASGLDKGIGYTF
>TRBV4-2|17|once|TRBJ2-1|TRBD2
TGTGCCAGAAGCCAAGATTCATCTAGCGGGGGAAAAAAGGAGCAGTTCTTC
CARSQDSSSGGKKEQFF
>TRBV7-9|19|NA|TRBJ2-7|TRBD2
TGTGCCAGCAGCTCGAATGTGGGTAGCGGGACCCGGGAGGCCTACGAGCAGTACTTC
CASSSNVGSGTREAYEQYF
>TRBV6-1|15|many|TRBJ1-2|TRBD1
TGTGCCAGCAGTCCTCGGACAGGGGTTGGCTATGGCTACACCTTC
CASSPRTGVGYGYTF
>TRBV19|14|NA|TRBJ2-5|NA
TGTGCCAGTAGTGACAACAGGATGCAAGAGACCCAGTACTTC
CASSDNRMQETQYF
>TRBV7-9|15|many|TRBJ2-5|TRBD2
TGTGCCAGCAGCACTACGCGGGGAGGGGCTGAGACCCAGTACTTC
CASSTTRGGAETQYF
>TRBV30|15|NA|TRBJ2-1|NA
TGTGCCTGGAGCCCCGACAGTTCCTCCTACAATGAGCAGTTCTTC
CAWSPDSSSYNEQFF
>TRBV4-1|16|few|TRBJ2-1|TRBD1
TGCGCCAGCACCGTCACCGACAGGGGGCACTTCAATGAGCAGTTCTTC
CASTVTDRGHFNEQFF
>TRBV7-9|14|many|TRBJ1-5|NA
TGTGCCAGCAGCCTAACAGAGTCCGGTCAGCCCCAGCATTTT
CASSLTESGQPQHF